This TCR beta chain came from a study of blood T cells in healthy people across ages. General study findings and limits: Naive CD4+ cell counts and diversity both ran higher in long-lived than in aged donors. With age, beta diversity per million T cells declined roughly linearly, significantly by 30 to 40.

It was with a sample-barcoded 5' primer and a J-beta primer mix that a second PCR of roughly 6 to 12 cycles was run. TCRdb called the 5' RACE reads again in MiXCR, with one record for every CDR3 protein. This table holds about 1 million distinct CDR3 sequences, roughly 24% found once. For this clonotype: The target antigen is unknown.

CDR1 and CDR2 from the germline V gene are SEHNR and FQNEAQ (reference sequence). The CDR3 contains 15 residues. The V end lost 2 bases, the J end lost 7 bases, and 17 bases lay between the germline ends. The data were also submitted as part of a second study, on T cells of mothers and their children.

J is TRBJ1-2 and V is TRBV7-9; the D is unclear. Material: blood. The sequence derives from a girl aged 2-9 years in good health. The CDR3 DNA sequence: TGTGCCAGCAGCTTAAGTGCGTCCGTGAGTGGTGGCTACACCTTC. Translated: CASSLSASVSGGYTF.